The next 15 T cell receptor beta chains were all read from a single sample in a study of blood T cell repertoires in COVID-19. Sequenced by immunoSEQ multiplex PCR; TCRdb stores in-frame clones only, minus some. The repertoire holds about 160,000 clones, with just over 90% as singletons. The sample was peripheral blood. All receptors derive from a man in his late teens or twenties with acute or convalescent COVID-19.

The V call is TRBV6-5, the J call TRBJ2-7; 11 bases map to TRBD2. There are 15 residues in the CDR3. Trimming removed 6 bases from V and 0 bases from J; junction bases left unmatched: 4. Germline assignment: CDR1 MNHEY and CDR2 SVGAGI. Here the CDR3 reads CASRILAGGSYEQYF. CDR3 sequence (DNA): TGTGCCAGCAGGATCCTAGCGGGGGGCTCCTACGAGCAGTACTTC.

In DNA, the CDR3 is TGCGCCAGCAGTCAATCTAGGGATGGGGATCGGGAAAGTGAAAAACTGTTTTTT. Amino acids: CASSQSRDGDRESEKLFF. This rearrangement joins TRBV23-1 to TRBJ1-4; D ambiguous. TRBV23-1 belongs to the ORF category, with a function that is uncertain. CDR3 length equals 18 residues. The ends were cut back, 0 bases at V and 7 bases at J, with 21 bases in the middle.

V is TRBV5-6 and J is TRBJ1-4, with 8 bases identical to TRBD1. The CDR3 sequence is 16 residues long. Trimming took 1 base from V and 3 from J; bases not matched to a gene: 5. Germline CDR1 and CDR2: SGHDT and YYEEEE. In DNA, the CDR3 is TGTGCCAGCAGCTTGCAGGGGGCGCCGGCTAATGAAAAACTGTTTTTT. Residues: CASSLQGAPANEKLFF. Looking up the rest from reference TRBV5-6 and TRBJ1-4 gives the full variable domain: DAGVTQSPTHLIKTRGQQVTLRCSPKSGHDTVSWYQQALGQGPQFIFQYYEEEERQRGNFPDRFSGHQFPNYSSELNVNALLLGDSALYLCASSLQGAPANEKLFFGSGTQLSVL.

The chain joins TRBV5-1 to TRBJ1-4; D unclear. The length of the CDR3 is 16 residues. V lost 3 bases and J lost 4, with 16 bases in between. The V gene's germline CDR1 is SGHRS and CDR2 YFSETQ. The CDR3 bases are TGCGCCAGCAGCTCAACCCCCGGGGTTAGTAATGAAAAACTGTTTTTT. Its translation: CASSSTPGVSNEKLFF.

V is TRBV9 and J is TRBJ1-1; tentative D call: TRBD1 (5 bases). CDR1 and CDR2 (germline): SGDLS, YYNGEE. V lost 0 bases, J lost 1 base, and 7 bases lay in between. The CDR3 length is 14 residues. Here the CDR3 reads CASSVVGGNTEAFF. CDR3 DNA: TGTGCCAGCAGCGTAGTCGGGGGGAACACTGAAGCTTTCTTT.

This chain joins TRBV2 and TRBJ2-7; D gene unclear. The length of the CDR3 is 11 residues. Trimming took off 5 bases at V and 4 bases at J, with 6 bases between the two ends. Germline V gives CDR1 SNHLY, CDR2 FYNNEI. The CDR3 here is CASSPSYEQYF. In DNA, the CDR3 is TGTGCCAGCAGTCCCAGTTACGAGCAGTACTTC. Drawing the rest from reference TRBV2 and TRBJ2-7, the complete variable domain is EPEVTQTPSHQVTQMGQEVILRCVPISNHLYFYWYRQILGQKVEFLVSFYNNEISEKSEIFDDQFSVERPDGSNFTLKIRSTKLEDSAMYFCASSPSYEQYFGPGTRLTVT.

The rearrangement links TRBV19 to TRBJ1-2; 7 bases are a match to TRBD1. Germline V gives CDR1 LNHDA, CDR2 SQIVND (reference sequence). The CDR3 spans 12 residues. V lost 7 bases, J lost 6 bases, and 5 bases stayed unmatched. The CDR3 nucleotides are TGTGCCAGTAAAACAGGGGCCCATGGCTACACCTTC. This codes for CASKTGAHGYTF.

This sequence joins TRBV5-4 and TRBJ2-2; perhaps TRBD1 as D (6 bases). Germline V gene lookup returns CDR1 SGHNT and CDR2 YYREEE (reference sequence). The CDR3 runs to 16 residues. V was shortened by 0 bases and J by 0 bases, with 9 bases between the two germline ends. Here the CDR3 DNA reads TGTGCCAGCAGCTTGGTAGGGGGAGCGAACACCGGGGAGCTGTTTTTT. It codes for CASSLVGGANTGELFF.

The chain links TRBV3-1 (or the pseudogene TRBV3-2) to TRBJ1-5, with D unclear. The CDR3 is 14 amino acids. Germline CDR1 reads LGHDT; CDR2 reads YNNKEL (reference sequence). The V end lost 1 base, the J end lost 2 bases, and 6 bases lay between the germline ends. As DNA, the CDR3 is TGTGCCAGCAGCCAAGTTCCCGGCAATCAGCCCCAGCATTTT. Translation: CASSQVPGNQPQHF.

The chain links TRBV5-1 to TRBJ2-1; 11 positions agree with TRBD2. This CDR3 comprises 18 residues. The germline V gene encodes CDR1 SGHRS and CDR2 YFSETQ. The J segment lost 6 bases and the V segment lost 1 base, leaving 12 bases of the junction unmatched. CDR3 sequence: CASSLRGLAAVVGNEQFF. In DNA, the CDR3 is TGCGCCAGCAGCTTGCGGGGACTAGCGGCTGTCGTGGGCAATGAGCAGTTCTTC.

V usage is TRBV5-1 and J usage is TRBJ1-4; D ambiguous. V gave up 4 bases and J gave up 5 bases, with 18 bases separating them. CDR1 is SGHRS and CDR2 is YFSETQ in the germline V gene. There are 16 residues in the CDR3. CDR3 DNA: TGCGCCAGCAGCCGCCTTACTTCAGGTCCCAATGAAAAACTGTTTTTT. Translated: CASSRLTSGPNEKLFF.

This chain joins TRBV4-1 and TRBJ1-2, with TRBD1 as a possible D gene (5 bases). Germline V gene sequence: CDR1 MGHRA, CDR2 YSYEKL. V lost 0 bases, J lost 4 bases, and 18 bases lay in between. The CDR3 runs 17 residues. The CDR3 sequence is CASSQDPGGGVRYGYTF. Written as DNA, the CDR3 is TGCGCCAGCAGCCAAGACCCGGGTGGAGGGGTCCGCTATGGCTACACCTTC.

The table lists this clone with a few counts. The DNA for the CDR3 is TGTGCCAGCTCTCGGCTAGCGGACCCCAATGAGCAGTTCTTC. Protein: CASSRLADPNEQFF. The J gene is TRBJ2-1, the V gene TRBV2; 7 bases fit TRBD2. The CDR3 has 14 amino acids. Trimming at V came to 8 bases and at J to 6 bases, leaving 10 bases not matched to a gene. CDR1 and CDR2 (germline): SNHLY, FYNNEI.

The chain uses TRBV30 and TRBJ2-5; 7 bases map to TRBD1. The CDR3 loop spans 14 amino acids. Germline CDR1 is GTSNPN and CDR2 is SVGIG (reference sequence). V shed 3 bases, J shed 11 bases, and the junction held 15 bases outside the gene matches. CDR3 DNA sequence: TGTGCCTGGAGGGACAGGACAAGGGACCCTTCTCAGTACTTC. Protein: CAWRDRTRDPSQYF.

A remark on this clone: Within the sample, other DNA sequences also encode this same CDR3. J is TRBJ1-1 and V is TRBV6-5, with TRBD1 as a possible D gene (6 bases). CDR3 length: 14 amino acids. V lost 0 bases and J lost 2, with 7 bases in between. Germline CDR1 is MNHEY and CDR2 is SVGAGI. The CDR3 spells CASSYSGGNTEAFF. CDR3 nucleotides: TGTGCCAGCAGTTACTCAGGGGGAAACACTGAAGCTTTCTTT.